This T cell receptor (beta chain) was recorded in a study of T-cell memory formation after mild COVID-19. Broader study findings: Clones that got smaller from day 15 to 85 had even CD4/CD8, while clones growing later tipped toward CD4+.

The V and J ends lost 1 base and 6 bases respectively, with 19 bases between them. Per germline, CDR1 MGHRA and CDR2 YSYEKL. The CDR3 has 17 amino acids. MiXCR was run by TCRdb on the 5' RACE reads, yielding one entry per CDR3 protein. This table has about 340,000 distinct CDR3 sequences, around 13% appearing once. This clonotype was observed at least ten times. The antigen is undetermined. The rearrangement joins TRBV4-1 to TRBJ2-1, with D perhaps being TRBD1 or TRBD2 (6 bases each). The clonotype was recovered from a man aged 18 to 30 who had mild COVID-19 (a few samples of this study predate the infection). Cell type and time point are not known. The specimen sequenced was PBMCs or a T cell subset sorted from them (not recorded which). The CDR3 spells CASSQGGGLKILNEQFF. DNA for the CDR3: TGCGCCAGCAGCCAAGGAGGGGGGCTGAAGATTCTCAATGAGCAGTTCTTC.